Presented here are 8 T cell receptor beta chains from one specimen sequenced in a study of blood T cell repertoires in COVID-19 (dated by TCRdb to 2020 to 2022). The method was the immunoSEQ multiplex PCR assay. In its TCRdb copy, this immuneACCESS table keeps in-frame sequences only and misses some clones. Where compared with another copy, unresolved V genes explain less than half of these, and the others have no known cause. A total of a few hundred thousand clones appear in this sample, 85% of them only once. The top ten clonotypes cover roughly 3.7% of the sample. The sample consisted of peripheral blood. These receptors all stem from a woman aged 18-29 years with acute or convalescent COVID-19.

This clone was found a few times. V usage is TRBV7-9 and J usage is TRBJ2-2; weak D call: TRBD2 (5 bases). Germline assignment: CDR1 SEHNR and CDR2 FQNEAQ (reference sequence). Trimming removed 3 bases at V and 7 bases at J, with 12 bases between. CDR3 size: 14 residues. This chain's CDR3 is CASSLKAAGGELFF. CDR3 coding DNA: TGTGCCAGCAGCTTGAAAGCGGCGGGCGGGGAGCTGTTTTTT.

The chain couples TRBV30 to TRBJ1-2; no definite D call. Germline CDR1 is GTSNPN and CDR2 is SVGIG (reference sequence). This CDR3 comprises 12 residues. Trimming shortened V by 4 bases and J by 11 bases, and 17 bases separated the two germline ends. The CDR3 is CAWTKAASMYTF. DNA of the CDR3: TGTGCCTGGACAAAGGCGGCCTCGATGTACACCTTC. Full variable domain (outside the CDR3, taken from reference TRBV30 and TRBJ1-2): SQTIHQWPATLVQPVGSPLSLECTVEGTSNPNLYWYRQAAGRGLQLLFYSVGIGQISSEVPQNLSASRPQDRQFILSSKKLLLSDSGFYLCAWTKAASMYTFGSGTRLTVV.

The chain recombines TRBV18 with TRBJ2-7; TRBD1 might be the D (5 bases). With 6 bases removed from V and 0 bases from J, the gap between germline ends came to 18 bases. CDR1 and CDR2 from the germline V gene are KGHSH and LQKENI. The CDR3 is 16 residues long. In DNA form, the CDR3 reads TGTGCCAGCTCTCCTGTAACAAGGGGAAGCTCCTACGAGCAGTACTTC. It translates to CASSPVTRGSSYEQYF.

The chain recombines TRBV7-3 with TRBJ2-7; 9 bases are a match to TRBD2. The trim removed 5 bases at V and 5 bases at J, leaving 13 bases unmatched. This CDR3 region has 16 residues. Germline values: CDR1 SGHTA, CDR2 FQGTGA. CDR3 nucleotides: TGTGCCAGCAGCCTATCCCAGGCGGGGGGGCGACACGAGCAGTACTTC. Its translation: CASSLSQAGGRHEQYF.

The chain links TRBV9 to TRBJ2-1; TRBD2 matches 7 bases. V gave up 3 bases and J gave up 6 bases; unmatched junction bases: 3. This CDR3 has 13 amino acids. Per germline, CDR1 SGDLS and CDR2 YYNGEE. In DNA, the CDR3 is TGTGCCAGCAGCGGGCTAGCGGCCAATGAGCAGTTCTTC. Amino acids: CASSGLAANEQFF.

The V and J genes are TRBV4-2 and TRBJ2-1, with a possible D match to TRBD2 (6 bases). Trimming stripped 3 bases from V and 7 bases from J, with 7 bases between. The germline V gene encodes CDR1 LGHNA and CDR2 YNFKEQ. The CDR3 sequence is 12 residues long. CDR3: CASSQTSNEQFF. The CDR3 DNA is TGTGCCAGCAGCCAGACTAGTAATGAGCAGTTCTTC.

This chain connects TRBV28 to TRBJ2-1; TRBD2 matches at 8 bases. Per the germline V gene, CDR1 is MDHEN and CDR2 is SYDVKM. J was trimmed by 7 bases and V by 8 bases; bases with no gene match: 10. This CDR3 comprises 14 residues. The DNA of the CDR3 is TGTGCCAGCGCTGTAGCGGGAAAATGGAATGAGCAGTTCTTC. Its protein product is CASAVAGKWNEQFF.

The table lists this clone with a count of one. The chain has TRBV5-1 and TRBJ2-3, with TRBD2 identical over 7 bases. Trimming took 7 bases from V and 11 from J; bases not matched to a gene: 22. There are 16 residues in the CDR3. The V gene's germline CDR1 is SGHRS and CDR2 YFSETQ. The CDR3 DNA follows: TGCGCCAGCGGCCCGACTAGCTTAAATCCGGGTGTAGTGCAGTATTTT. Protein product: CASGPTSLNPGVVQYF.